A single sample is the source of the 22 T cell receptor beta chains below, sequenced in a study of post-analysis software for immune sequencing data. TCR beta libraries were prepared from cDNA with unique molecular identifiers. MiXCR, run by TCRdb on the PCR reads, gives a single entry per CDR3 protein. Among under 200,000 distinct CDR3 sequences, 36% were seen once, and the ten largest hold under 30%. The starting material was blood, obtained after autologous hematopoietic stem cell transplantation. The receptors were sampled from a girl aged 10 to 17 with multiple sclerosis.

CDR3 residues: CSAPRGPQETQYF. The CDR3 DNA reads as TGCAGTGCTCCCAGGGGACCCCAAGAGACCCAGTACTTC. V usage is TRBV20-1 and J usage is TRBJ2-5, with D perhaps TRBD1 (6 bases). Germline V gene lookup returns CDR1 DFQATT and CDR2 SNEGSKA (reference sequence). The ends were cut back, 5 bases at V and 1 base at J, with 11 bases in the middle. This CDR3 has 13 amino acids.

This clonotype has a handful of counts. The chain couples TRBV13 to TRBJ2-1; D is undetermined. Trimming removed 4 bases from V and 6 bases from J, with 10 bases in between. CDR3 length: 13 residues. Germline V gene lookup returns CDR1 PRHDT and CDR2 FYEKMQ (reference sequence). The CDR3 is CASSYTPRNEQFF. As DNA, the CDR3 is TGTGCCAGCAGCTACACCCCACGCAATGAGCAGTTCTTC.

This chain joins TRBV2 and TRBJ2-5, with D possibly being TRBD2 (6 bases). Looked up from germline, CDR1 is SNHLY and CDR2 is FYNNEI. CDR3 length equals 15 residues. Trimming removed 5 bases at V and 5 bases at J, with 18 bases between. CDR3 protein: CASSPLGTFGETQYF. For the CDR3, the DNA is TGTGCCAGCAGTCCTTTGGGGACTTTTGGGGAGACCCAGTACTTC.

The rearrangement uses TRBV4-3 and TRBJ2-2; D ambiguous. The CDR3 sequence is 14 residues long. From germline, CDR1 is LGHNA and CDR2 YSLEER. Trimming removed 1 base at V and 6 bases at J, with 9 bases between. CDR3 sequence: CASSQVSGPGELFF. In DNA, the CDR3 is TGCGCCAGCAGCCAAGTTAGTGGTCCCGGGGAGCTGTTTTTT.

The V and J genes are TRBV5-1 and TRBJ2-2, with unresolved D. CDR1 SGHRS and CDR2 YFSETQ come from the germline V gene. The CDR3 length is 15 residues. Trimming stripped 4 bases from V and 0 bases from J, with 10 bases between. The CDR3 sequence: CASSLIVTNTGELFF. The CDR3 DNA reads TGCGCCAGCAGCCTGATTGTCACGAACACCGGGGAGCTGTTTTTT.

The CDR3 nucleotides are TGTGCCATCAGTGGGGACTTCGGCGAGACCCAGCATTTT. This translates into CAISGDFGETQHF. This chain connects TRBV10-3 to TRBJ1-5; the D gene is possibly TRBD1 (5 bases). Germline assignment: CDR1 ENHRY and CDR2 SYGVKD. The CDR3 is made up of 13 amino acids. Trimming took 4 bases from V and 11 from J, leaving 15 bases between them.

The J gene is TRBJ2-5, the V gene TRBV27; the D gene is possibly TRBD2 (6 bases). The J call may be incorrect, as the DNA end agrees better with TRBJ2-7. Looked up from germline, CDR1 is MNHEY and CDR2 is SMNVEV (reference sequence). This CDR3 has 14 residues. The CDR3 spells CASSLAGGVYEQYF. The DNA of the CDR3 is TGTGCCAGCAGTTTAGCAGGAGGGGTCTACGAGCAGTACTTC.

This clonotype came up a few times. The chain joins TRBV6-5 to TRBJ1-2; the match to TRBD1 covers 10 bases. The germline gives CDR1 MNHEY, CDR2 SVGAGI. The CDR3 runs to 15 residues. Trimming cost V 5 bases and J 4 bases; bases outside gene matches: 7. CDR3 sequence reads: CASSEGQGILYGYTF. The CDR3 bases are TGTGCCAGCAGTGAGGGACAGGGGATCCTCTATGGCTACACCTTC.

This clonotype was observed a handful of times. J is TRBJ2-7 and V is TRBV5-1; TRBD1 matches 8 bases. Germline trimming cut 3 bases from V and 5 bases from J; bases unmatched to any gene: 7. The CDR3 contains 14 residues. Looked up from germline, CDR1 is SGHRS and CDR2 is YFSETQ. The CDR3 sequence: CASSSGQGWHEQYF. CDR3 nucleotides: TGCGCCAGCAGCTCTGGACAGGGTTGGCACGAGCAGTACTTC.

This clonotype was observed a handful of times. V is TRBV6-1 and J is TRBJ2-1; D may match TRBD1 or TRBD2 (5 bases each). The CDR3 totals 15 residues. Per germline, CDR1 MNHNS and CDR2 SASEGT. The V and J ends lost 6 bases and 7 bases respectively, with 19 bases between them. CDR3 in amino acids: CASSPAGTPKNEQFF. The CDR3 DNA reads TGTGCCAGCAGCCCCGCCGGGACCCCAAAGAATGAGCAGTTCTTC.

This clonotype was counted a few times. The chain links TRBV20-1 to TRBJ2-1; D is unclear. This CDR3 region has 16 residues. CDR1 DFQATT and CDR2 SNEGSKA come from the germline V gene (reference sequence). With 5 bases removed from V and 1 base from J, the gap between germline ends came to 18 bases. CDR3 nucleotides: TGCAGTGCTCAAGCCCCTCTCCTGGGATCCTACAATGAGCAGTTCTTC. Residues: CSAQAPLLGSYNEQFF.

The CDR3 loop is CASSQEGARAKNIQYF. The CDR3 DNA reads TGTGCCAGCAGCCAAGAGGGAGCCCGAGCCAAAAACATTCAGTACTTC. The chain uses TRBV4-2 and TRBJ2-4, with a tentative D call TRBD2 (5 bases). V was trimmed by 0 bases and J by 0 bases, leaving 9 bases between them. Per germline, CDR1 LGHNA and CDR2 YNFKEQ. The CDR3 loop spans 16 amino acids.

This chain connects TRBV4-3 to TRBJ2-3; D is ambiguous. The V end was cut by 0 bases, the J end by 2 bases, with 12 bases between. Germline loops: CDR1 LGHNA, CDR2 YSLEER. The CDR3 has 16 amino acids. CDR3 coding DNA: TGCGCCAGCAGCCAAGACCCGGCTAGATTCACAGATACGCAGTATTTT. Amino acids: CASSQDPARFTDTQYF.

DNA for the CDR3: TGTGCCAGCAGCAATAGTCCGACTAGCGGGAGGGTATGGGGACAGTTCTTC. Its protein product is CASSNSPTSGRVWGQFF. This chain joins TRBV5-6 and TRBJ2-1; 14 nucleotides match TRBD2. Germline CDR1 is SGHDT and CDR2 is YYEEEE. The CDR3 sequence is 17 residues long. V lost 4 bases to trimming and J lost 13 bases; unmatched junction nucleotides: 16.

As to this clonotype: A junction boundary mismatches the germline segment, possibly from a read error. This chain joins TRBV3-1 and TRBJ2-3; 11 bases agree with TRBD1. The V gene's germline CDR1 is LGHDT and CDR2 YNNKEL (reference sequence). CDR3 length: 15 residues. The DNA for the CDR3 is TGTGCCAGCAGCCCCCGGACAGGGGGCACAGATACGGAGTATTTT. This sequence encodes CASSPRTGGTDTEYF.

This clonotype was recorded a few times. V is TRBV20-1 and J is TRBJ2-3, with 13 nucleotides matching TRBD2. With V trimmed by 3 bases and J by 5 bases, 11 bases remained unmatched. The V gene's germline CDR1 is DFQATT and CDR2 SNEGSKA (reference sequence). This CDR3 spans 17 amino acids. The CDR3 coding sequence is TGCAGTGCTAGCCGCCCAACTAGCGGGGGGGATCTAGATACGCAGTATTTT. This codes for CSASRPTSGGDLDTQYF.

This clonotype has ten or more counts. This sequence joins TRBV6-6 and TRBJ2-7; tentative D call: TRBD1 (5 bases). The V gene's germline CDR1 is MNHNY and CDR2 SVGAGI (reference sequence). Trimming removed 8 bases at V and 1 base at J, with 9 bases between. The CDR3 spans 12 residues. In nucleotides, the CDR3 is TGTGCCAGCGAAGGACAATCCTACGAGCAGTACTTC. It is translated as CASEGQSYEQYF.

CDR3 loop: CASSESGLAGLYYNEQFF. The CDR3 DNA reads as TGCGCCAGCAGTGAGTCGGGACTAGCGGGACTGTACTACAATGAGCAGTTCTTC. V and J are TRBV10-2 and TRBJ2-1; 13 nucleotides line up with TRBD2. CDR1 and CDR2 (germline): WSHSY, SAAADI. CDR3 length: 18 amino acids. Trimming removed 0 bases from V and 3 bases from J; junction bases left unmatched: 5.

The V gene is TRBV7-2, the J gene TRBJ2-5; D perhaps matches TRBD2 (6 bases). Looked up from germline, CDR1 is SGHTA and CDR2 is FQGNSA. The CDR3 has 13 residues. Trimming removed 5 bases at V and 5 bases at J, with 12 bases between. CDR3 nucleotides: TGTGCCAGCAGCCGGGGGAGGAGGGAGACCCAGTACTTC. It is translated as CASSRGRRETQYF. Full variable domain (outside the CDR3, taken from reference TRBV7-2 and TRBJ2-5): GAGVSQSPSNKVTEKGKDVELRCDPISGHTALYWYRQSLGQGLEFLIYFQGNSAPDKSGLPSDRFSAERTGGSVSTLTIQRTQQEDSAVYLCASSRGRRETQYFGPGTRLLVL.

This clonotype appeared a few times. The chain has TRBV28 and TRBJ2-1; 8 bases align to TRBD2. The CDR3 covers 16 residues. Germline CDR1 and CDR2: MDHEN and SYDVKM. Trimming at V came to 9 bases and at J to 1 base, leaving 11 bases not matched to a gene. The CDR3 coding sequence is TGTGCCAGTAGGGATGGTAGCGGGATTTCCTACAATGAGCAGTTCTTC. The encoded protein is CASRDGSGISYNEQFF.

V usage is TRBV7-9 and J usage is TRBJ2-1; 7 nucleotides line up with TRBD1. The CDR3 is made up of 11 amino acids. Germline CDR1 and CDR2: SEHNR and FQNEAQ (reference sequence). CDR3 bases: TGTGCGGGGACAGCGAACAATGAGCAGTTCTTC. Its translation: CAGTANNEQFF. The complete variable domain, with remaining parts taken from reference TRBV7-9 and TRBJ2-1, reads DTGVSQNPRHKITKRGQNVTFRCDPISEHNRLYWYRQTLGQGPEFLTYFQNEAQLEKSRLLSDRFSAERPKGSFSTLEIQRTEQGDSAMYLCAGTANNEQFFGPGTRLTVL.

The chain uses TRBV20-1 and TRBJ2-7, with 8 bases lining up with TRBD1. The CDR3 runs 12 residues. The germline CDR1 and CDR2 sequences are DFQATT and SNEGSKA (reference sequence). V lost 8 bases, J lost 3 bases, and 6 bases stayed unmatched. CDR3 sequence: CSPGQGRYEQYF. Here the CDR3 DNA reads TGCAGTCCAGGACAGGGACGCTACGAGCAGTACTTC.